Presented here are 8 T cell receptor beta chains from one specimen sequenced in a study of blood T cell repertoires in COVID-19. Some clones are missing from TCRdb's copy, which holds only in-frame ones; the method was immunoSEQ multiplex PCR. The sample holds 140,000 or so clones, about 76% seen once. What was sequenced was peripheral blood. These receptors originate from a woman in her seventies with COVID-19, enrolled during active disease.

This clone was recorded only once. The rearrangement joins TRBV2 to TRBJ1-2, with D possibly TRBD1 on 5 matching bases. The CDR3 runs to 12 residues. V lost 5 bases to trimming and J lost 10 bases, with 14 bases between them. Germline CDR1 reads SNHLY; CDR2 reads FYNNEI. The CDR3 region is CASSREGWAYTF. DNA for the CDR3: TGTGCCAGCAGTAGGGAGGGGTGGGCCTACACCTTC. Full variable domain (rest looked up from reference TRBV2 and TRBJ1-2): EPEVTQTPSHQVTQMGQEVILRCVPISNHLYFYWYRQILGQKVEFLVSFYNNEISEKSEIFDDQFSVERPDGSNFTLKIRSTKLEDSAMYFCASSREGWAYTFGSGTRLTVV.

Ten or more counts support this clone. This chain joins TRBV7-9 and TRBJ1-2; the D gene is possibly TRBD1 (6 bases). The germline CDR1 and CDR2 sequences are SEHNR and FQNEAQ (reference sequence). The germline V and J ends were trimmed by 5 bases and 1 base, with 17 bases remaining between them. The CDR3 runs to 16 residues. CDR3 sequence reads: CASSQSTGLNNYGYTF. CDR3 DNA: TGTGCCAGCAGCCAATCGACAGGCCTAAATAACTATGGCTACACCTTC. Together with reference TRBV7-9 and TRBJ1-2, the CDR3 gives the full variable domain: DTGVSQNPRHKITKRGQNVTFRCDPISEHNRLYWYRQTLGQGPEFLTYFQNEAQLEKSRLLSDRFSAERPKGSFSTLEIQRTEQGDSAMYLCASSQSTGLNNYGYTFGSGTRLTVV.

The rearrangement joins TRBV2 to TRBJ1-1, with D perhaps TRBD1 (6 bases). Trimming took 3 bases from V and 5 from J, leaving 19 bases between them. CDR1 is SNHLY and CDR2 is FYNNEI in the germline V gene. The CDR3 has 16 amino acids. The CDR3 reads CASSDLSGVARTEAFF. Written as DNA, the CDR3 is TGTGCCAGCAGTGACCTCTCAGGGGTGGCAAGAACTGAAGCTTTCTTT.

The rearrangement joins TRBV3-1 (or the pseudogene TRBV3-2) to TRBJ1-4; 9 bases map to TRBD1. The CDR3 totals 12 residues. Trimming removed 5 bases from V and 15 bases from J; junction bases left unmatched: 7. Germline CDR1 reads LGHDT; CDR2 reads YNNKEL (reference sequence). This CDR3 reads CASSGGDRGVFF. CDR3 coding DNA: TGTGCCAGCAGCGGAGGAGACAGGGGGGTGTTTTTT.

This clone was detected a few times. This rearrangement joins TRBV4-1 to TRBJ1-3, with D unresolved. CDR1 and CDR2 (germline): MGHRA, YSYEKL. Trimming took 0 bases from V and 0 from J, leaving 18 bases between them. The CDR3 runs 19 residues. The CDR3 spells CASSQDSPQLSVSGNTIYF. The CDR3 nucleotides are TGCGCCAGCAGCCAAGATAGCCCCCAACTGTCCGTCTCTGGAAACACCATATATTTT.

The rearrangement joins TRBV19 to TRBJ2-2; 7 bases line up with TRBD2. The germline gives CDR1 LNHDA, CDR2 SQIVND (reference sequence). This CDR3 comprises 16 residues. J lost 7 bases, V lost 4 bases, and 12 bases had no gene match. Written as DNA, the CDR3 is TGTGCCAGTAGTACCTCCCCGACTAGCTTGGTCGGGGAGCTGTTTTTT. Encoded protein: CASSTSPTSLVGELFF.

J is TRBJ2-5 and V is TRBV28, with TRBD1 matching over 7 bases. Germline V gives CDR1 MDHEN, CDR2 SYDVKM. The CDR3 has 15 amino acids. Trimming cost V 1 base and J 1 base; bases outside gene matches: 3. The CDR3 spells CASSLLGQSQETQYF. Here the CDR3 DNA reads TGTGCCAGCAGTTTATTGGGACAGTCCCAAGAGACCCAGTACTTC.

The chain links TRBV19 to TRBJ1-2, with D perhaps TRBD1 (6 bases). CDR1 is LNHDA and CDR2 is SQIVND in the germline V gene (reference sequence). Between the trimmed V and J ends, which lost 6 bases and 0 bases, there was a span of 20 bases. This CDR3 contains 17 residues. CDR3 sequence (DNA): TGTGCCAGTAGGATCGACAGGCCCCTGGGAGCTAACTATGGCTACACCTTC. Translation: CASRIDRPLGANYGYTF.